This T cell receptor (beta chain) is from a study of cytomegalovirus exposure and HLA in healthy donors. The study, taken as a whole, reports: The study reported that TCR beta sequences accurately predicted HLA-A and HLA-B alleles in most subjects.

Use of 60 Vbeta and 13 Jbeta primers characterized the PCR. Authors' data handling: Roughly 73 million unique TCR beta chains, around 11 million of them shared, were counted by a later analysis. Only in-frame clones appear in the TCRdb table, and some are missing; sequencing was by immunoSEQ multiplex PCR. V and J calls and clone size are copied from that table; D and trimming were computed from the DNA. This sample has over 200,000 clones, with around 79% found just once. Germline lookup yields CDR1 LNHDA and CDR2 SQIVND (reference sequence). CDR3 length: 15 amino acids. V gave up 5 bases and J gave up 1 base; unmatched junction bases: 5. As regards this clone: Its antigen remains unidentified.

This TCR was sampled from a male donor in good health and CMV-seronegative. The chain links TRBV19 to TRBJ1-1; 9 bases are a match to TRBD1. The sequenced material came from PBMCs. This chain's CDR3 is CASSPGTGRNTEAFF. As DNA, the CDR3 is TGTGCCAGTAGTCCCGGGACAGGGAGGAACACTGAAGCTTTCTTT.